This entry features one T cell receptor (beta chain) sequence. Its antigen has not been determined. No much larger clone exists at a distance of one base, and base qualities are not known. The record originates from a study of blood T cell repertoires in COVID-19 (TCRdb year 2020). At the level of the whole study: Samples covering the acute and convalescent phases of COVID-19 were provided by collaborators in the United States, Italy and Spain. HLA class I and class II types, where available, came from metadata supplied by the sample provider rather than from assay-based typing. The repertoires were made available in a free public database intended to serve as a resource for research on the immune response to SARS-CoV-2. Subjects who had been exposed to COVID-19, were actively infected with it, or had recovered from it provided the deeply sampled blood TCRbeta repertoires that made up the dataset. The prospective study material was composed of cDNA or gDNA derived from T cells, B-cell-depleted T cells, or PBMCs. Samples were obtained from the ongoing ImmuneRACE study (first 160 participants) and from some 1,300 subjects provided by 6 global collaborators. Sample metadata almost always included a de-identified subject ID, COVID-19 status, age in years and sex. Paper-wide results and their limitations: Clinical and demographic metadata were provided uncurated, with the amount varying by source and participant.

TCRbeta CDR3 regions were amplified from genomic DNA using the immunoSEQ Assay, a bias-controlled multiplex PCR. Per the source publication's procedure: Within the assay, amplification of reference gene primers was used to estimate how many nucleated cells each sample contained. To quantify the absolute abundance of each unique TCRbeta CDR3 rearrangement, sequence reads were collapsed and filtered. For each sample, productive Simpson clonality was calculated by taking the square root of Simpson's diversity index across productive rearrangements. In its TCRdb copy, this immuneACCESS table keeps in-frame sequences only and misses some clones. Where compared with another copy, unresolved V genes explain less than half of these, and the others have no known cause. That table gives V, J and clone size, and the DNA gave D and trimming. Here the sample has 200,000 to 300,000 clones; roughly 80% occur a single time. Jointly, the top ten make up approximately 7.5% of the sample.

The germline V gene (reference sequence) specifies MNHNY as CDR1 and SVGAGI as CDR2. Its CDR3 holds 14 amino acids, cysteine through phenylalanine. Only the CDR3 DNA stays, 42 bases, in frame from base 1. For this chain, trimming is 5 bases at the V end and 7 bases at the J end, and the number of junction bases without a gene match is 3. One collaborating source in Seattle enrolled patients while the patients were actively infected and followed the patients over time throughout the course of disease. The collaborating institutions used their own protocols to collect whole blood in K2EDTA tubes. For TCRbeta analysis, collaborators shipped samples as frozen whole blood, isolated PBMCs, or DNA extracted from either of those sample types.

The sample comprised peripheral blood. The sequence came from a woman of 80 years or more with COVID-19, enrolled during active disease. The rearrangement combines TRBV6-6 with TRBJ1-6; 9 bases in the junction line up with TRBD1. CDR3 region: CASSAGQGNSPLHF. The sequenced DNA is TGTGCCAGCAGTGCTGGACAGGGGAATTCACCCCTCCACTTT.